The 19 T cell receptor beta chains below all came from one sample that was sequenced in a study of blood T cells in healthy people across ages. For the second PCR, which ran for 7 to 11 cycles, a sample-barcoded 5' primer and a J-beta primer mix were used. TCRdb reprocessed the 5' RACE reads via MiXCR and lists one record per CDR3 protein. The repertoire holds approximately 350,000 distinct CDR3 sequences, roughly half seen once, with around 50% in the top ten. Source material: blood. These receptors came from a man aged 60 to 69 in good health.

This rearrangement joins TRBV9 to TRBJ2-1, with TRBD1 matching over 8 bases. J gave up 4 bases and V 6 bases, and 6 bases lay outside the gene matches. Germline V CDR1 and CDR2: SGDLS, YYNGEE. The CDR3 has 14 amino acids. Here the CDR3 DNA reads TGTGCCAGCACCGTCGGACAGGGATACAATGAGCAGTTCTTC. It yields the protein CASTVGQGYNEQFF.

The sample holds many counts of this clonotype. The CDR3 is CASARSGVLNEKLFF. The CDR3 DNA follows: TGTGCCAGCGCACGCTCGGGGGTGCTCAATGAAAAACTGTTTTTT. The chain combines TRBV27 with TRBJ1-4; perhaps TRBD1 as D (5 bases). Germline V gene data show CDR1 as MNHEY and CDR2 as SMNVEV (reference sequence). This CDR3 contains 15 residues. V was shortened by 8 bases and J by 5 bases, with 18 bases between the two germline ends. Looking up the rest from reference TRBV27 and TRBJ1-4 gives the full variable domain: EAQVTQNPRYLITVTGKKLTVTCSQNMNHEYMSWYRQDPGLGLRQIYYSMNVEVTDKGDVPEGYKVSRKEKRNFPLILESPSPNQTSLYFCASARSGVLNEKLFFGSGTQLSVL.

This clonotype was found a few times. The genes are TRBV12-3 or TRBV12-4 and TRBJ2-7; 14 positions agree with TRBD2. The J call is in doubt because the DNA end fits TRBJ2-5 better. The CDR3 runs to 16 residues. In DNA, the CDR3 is TGTGCCAGCAGCCCCCTGGGACTAGCGGGAGAAGAGACCCAGTACTTC. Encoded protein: CASSPLGLAGEETQYF.

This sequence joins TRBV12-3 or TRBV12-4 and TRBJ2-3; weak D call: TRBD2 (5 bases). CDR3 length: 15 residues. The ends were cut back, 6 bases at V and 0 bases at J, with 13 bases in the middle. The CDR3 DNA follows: TGTGCCAGCAGCCCACCTCCGGGAAGCACAGATACGCAGTATTTT. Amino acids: CASSPPPGSTDTQYF.

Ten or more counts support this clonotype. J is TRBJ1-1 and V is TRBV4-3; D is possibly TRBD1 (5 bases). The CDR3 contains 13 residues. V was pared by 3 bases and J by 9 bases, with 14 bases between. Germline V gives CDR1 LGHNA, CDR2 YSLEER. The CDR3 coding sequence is TGCGCCAGCAGCCAGGGACTGCTCTCCCAAGCTTTCTTT. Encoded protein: CASSQGLLSQAFF.

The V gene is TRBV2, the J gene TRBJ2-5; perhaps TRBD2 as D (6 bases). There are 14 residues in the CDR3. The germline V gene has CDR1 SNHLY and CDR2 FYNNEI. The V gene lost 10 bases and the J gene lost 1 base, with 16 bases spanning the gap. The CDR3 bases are TGTGCCACATCGAGGGTGGGGGGCCAAGAGACCCAGTACTTC. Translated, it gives CATSRVGGQETQYF.

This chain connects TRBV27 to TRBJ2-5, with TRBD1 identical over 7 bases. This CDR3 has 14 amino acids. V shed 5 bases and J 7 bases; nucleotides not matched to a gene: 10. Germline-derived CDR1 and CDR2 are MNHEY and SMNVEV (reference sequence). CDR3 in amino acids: CASSPWDRYGTQYF. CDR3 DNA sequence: TGTGCCAGCAGTCCCTGGGACAGATATGGGACCCAGTACTTC.

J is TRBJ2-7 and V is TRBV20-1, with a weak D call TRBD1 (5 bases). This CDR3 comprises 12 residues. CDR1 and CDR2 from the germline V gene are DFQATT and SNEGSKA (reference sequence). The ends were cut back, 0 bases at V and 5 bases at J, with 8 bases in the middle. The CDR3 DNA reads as TGCAGTGCTAGAGATGTGGGGCACGAGCAGTACTTC. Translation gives CSARDVGHEQYF.

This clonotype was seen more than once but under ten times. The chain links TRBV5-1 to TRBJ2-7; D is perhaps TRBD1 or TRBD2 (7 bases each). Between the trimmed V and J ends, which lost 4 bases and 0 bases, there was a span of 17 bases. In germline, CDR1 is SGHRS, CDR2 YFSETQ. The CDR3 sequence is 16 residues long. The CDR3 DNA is TGCGCCAGCAGCGCGGGGGACAGTTTTTACTCCTACGAGCAGTACTTC. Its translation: CASSAGDSFYSYEQYF.

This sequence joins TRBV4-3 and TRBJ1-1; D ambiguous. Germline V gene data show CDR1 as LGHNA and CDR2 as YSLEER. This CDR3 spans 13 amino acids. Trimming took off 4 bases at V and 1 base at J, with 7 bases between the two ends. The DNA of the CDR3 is TGCGCCAGCAGCCCTGACCAGAACACTGAAGCTTTCTTT. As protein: CASSPDQNTEAFF.

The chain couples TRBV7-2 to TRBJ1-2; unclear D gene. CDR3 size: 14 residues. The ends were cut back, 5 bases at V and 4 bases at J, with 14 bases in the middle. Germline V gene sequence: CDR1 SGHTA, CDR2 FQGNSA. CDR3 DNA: TGTGCCAGCAGCCCGAGGGCGGCCTCCTATGGCTACACCTTC. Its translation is CASSPRAASYGYTF.

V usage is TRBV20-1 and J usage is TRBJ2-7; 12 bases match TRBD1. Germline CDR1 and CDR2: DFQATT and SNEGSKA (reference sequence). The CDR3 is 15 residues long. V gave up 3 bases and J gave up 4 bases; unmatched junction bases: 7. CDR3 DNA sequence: TGCAGTGCTAGTGGGACAGGGGGCTTCCTTTACGAGCAGTACTTC. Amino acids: CSASGTGGFLYEQYF.

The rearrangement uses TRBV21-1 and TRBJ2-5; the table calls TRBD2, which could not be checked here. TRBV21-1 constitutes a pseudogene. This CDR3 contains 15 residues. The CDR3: CASSKGRDCRETQYF. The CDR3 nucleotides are TGTGCCAGCAGCAAAGGGAGGGACTGCCGAGAGACCCAGTACTTC.

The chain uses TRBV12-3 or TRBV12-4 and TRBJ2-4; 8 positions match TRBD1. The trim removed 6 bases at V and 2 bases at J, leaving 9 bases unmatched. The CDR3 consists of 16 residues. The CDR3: CASSLTGGVSKNIQYF. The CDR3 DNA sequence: TGTGCCAGCAGCTTAACAGGGGGAGTGTCCAAAAACATTCAGTACTTC.

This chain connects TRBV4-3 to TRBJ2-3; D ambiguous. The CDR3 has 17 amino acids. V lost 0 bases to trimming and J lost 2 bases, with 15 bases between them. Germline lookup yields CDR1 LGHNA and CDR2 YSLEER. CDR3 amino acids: CASSQDLVEEATDTQYF. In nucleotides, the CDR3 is TGCGCCAGCAGCCAAGATCTCGTAGAAGAGGCCACAGATACGCAGTATTTT.

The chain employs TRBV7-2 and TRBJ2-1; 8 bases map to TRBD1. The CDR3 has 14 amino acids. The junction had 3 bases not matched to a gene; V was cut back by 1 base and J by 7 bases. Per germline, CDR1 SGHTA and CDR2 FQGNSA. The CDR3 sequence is CASSLGGQVNEQFF. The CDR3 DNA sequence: TGTGCCAGCAGCTTAGGGGGACAGGTGAATGAGCAGTTCTTC.

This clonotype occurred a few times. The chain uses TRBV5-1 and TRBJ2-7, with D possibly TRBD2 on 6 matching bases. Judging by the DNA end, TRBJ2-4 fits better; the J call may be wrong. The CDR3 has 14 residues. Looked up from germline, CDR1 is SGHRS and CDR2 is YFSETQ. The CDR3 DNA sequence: TGCGCCAGCAAAGCCGGGACTCTGACCTCCATTCAGTACTTC. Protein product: CASKAGTLTSIQYF.

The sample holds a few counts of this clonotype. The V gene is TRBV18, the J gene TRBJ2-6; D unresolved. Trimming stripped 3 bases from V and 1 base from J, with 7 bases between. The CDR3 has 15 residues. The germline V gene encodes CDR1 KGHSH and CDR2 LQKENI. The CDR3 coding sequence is TGTGCCAGCTCACCTCAGGCGTCTGGGGCCAACGTCCTGACTTTC. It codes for CASSPQASGANVLTF.

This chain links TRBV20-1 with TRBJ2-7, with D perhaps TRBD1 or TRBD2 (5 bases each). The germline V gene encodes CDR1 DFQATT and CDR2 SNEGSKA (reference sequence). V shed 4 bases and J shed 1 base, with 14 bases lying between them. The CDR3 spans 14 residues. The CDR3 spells CSATPGRLSYEQYF. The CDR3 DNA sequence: TGCAGTGCTACTCCGGGACGGTTGTCCTACGAGCAGTACTTC.